This T cell receptor beta chain was captured in a study of monozygotic twins with inflammatory bowel disease. Molecular identifiers with 6-nucleotide sample barcodes were added during cDNA synthesis via template switching. For each CDR3 protein, TCRdb gives one entry from its re-call of the 5' RACE reads, without DNA. The sample data list 330,000 or so distinct CDR3 sequences. CDR3 size: 14 residues. Germline assignment: CDR1 SGHRS and CDR2 YFSETQ. On this clonotype itself: Its matching antigen is unknown.

General study points: Especially with disease activity, IBD patients shared fewer clonotypes with others than healthy twins did. Possibly because of limited power, concordant and discordant twins showed no difference in repertoire similarity. A single strong clonotype or signal linked to IBD was not supported.

The sequenced sample was blood. The chain joins TRBV5-1 to TRBJ2-7. The TCR was taken from a human donor with ulcerative colitis or Crohn's disease, or a healthy co-twin of an affected twin (not recorded which). CDR3 protein: CASTWDKFSYEQYF.